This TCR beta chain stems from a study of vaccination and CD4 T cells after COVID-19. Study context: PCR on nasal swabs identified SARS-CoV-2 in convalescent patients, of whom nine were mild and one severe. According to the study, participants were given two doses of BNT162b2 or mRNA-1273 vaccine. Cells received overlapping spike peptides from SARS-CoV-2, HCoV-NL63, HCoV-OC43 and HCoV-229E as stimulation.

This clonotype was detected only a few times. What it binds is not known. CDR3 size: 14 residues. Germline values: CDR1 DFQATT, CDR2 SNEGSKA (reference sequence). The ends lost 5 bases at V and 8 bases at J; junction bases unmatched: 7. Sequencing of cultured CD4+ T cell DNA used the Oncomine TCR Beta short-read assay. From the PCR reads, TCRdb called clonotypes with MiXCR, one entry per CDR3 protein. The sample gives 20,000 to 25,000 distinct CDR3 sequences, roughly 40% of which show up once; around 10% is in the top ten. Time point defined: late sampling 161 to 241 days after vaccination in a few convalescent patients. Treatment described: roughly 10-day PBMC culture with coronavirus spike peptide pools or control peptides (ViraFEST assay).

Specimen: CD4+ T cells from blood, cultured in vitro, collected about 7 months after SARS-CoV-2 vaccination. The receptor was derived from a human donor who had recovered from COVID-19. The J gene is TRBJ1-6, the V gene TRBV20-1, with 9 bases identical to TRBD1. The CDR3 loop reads CSAVGQGLYSPLHF. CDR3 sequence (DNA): TGCAGTGCTGTGGGACAGGGACTGTATTCACCCCTCCACTTT.